The 17 T cell receptor beta chains given below trace back to one sample, sequenced in a study of blood T cell repertoires in COVID-19. Assay used: immunoSEQ multiplex PCR; TCRdb lists only in-frame clones, some missing. The table includes tens of thousands of clones, roughly 84% detected once. Sequenced input: peripheral blood. These TCRs come from a man aged 65 to 79 with active COVID-19.

The chain recombines TRBV5-1 with TRBJ2-5, with 8 bases that match TRBD2. V was clipped by 6 bases and J by 2 bases; unmatched bases: 12. The germline V gene has CDR1 SGHRS and CDR2 YFSETQ. The CDR3 extends over 16 amino acids. CDR3 sequence: CASTQSLAGPQETQYF. The CDR3 nucleotides read TGCGCCAGCACCCAATCGCTAGCGGGCCCTCAAGAGACCCAGTACTTC.

The chain employs TRBV5-1 and TRBJ2-5; 7 nucleotides align to TRBD1. Germline V gene sequence: CDR1 SGHRS, CDR2 YFSETQ. This CDR3 is built from 14 residues. After removal of 6 bases from V and 2 bases from J, the junction contained 7 bases not matched to a gene. CDR3 in amino acids: CASTTGPRQETQYF. The DNA of the CDR3 is TGCGCCAGCACGACAGGGCCCAGGCAAGAGACCCAGTACTTC. Filled out from reference TRBV5-1 and TRBJ2-5, the complete variable domain reads KAGVTQTPRYLIKTRGQQVTLSCSPISGHRSVSWYQQTPGQGLQFLFEYFSETQRNKGNFPGRFSGRQFSNSRSEMNVSTLELGDSALYLCASTTGPRQETQYFGPGTRLLVL.

The chain is built from TRBV19 and TRBJ2-4; a weak D match, TRBD2 (6 bases). Trimming took off 5 bases at V and 0 bases at J, with 14 bases between the two ends. The CDR3 contains 16 residues. Germline CDR1 LNHDA, CDR2 SQIVND (reference sequence). The CDR3: CASSPWTTLAKNIQYF. The CDR3 DNA follows: TGTGCCAGTAGTCCATGGACTACTCTAGCCAAAAACATTCAGTACTTC.

This rearrangement joins TRBV7-3 to TRBJ2-1, with D possibly TRBD2 on 7 matching bases. Germline CDR1 reads SGHTA; CDR2 reads FQGTGA. CDR3 length: 13 amino acids. Trimming removed 8 bases at V and 5 bases at J, with 13 bases between. CDR3 nucleotides: TGTGCCAGCTCAAGGGGGGGTAACAATGAGCAGTTCTTC. Protein sequence: CASSRGGNNEQFF. Full variable domain (outside the CDR3, taken from reference TRBV7-3 and TRBJ2-1): GAGVSQTPSNKVTEKGKYVELRCDPISGHTALYWYRQSLGQGPEFLIYFQGTGAADDSGLPNDRFFAVRPEGSVSTLKIQRTERGDSAVYLCASSRGGNNEQFFGPGTRLTVL.

This rearrangement joins TRBV7-2 to TRBJ1-1; tentative D call: TRBD1 (5 bases). The germline CDR1 and CDR2 sequences are SGHTA and FQGNSA. Trimming stripped 5 bases from V and 1 base from J, with 14 bases between. The CDR3 contains 15 residues. CDR3 protein: CASSRAGGQNTEAFF. The CDR3 nucleotides read TGTGCCAGCAGCCGGGCAGGCGGACAGAACACTGAAGCTTTCTTT.

This chain connects TRBV2 to TRBJ1-4; TRBD1 matches 10 bases. The trim removed 7 bases at V and 8 bases at J, leaving 10 bases unmatched. Per the germline V gene, CDR1 is SNHLY and CDR2 is FYNNEI. The CDR3 extends over 15 amino acids. The CDR3 loop reads CASTHRDRGNEKLFF. The DNA of the CDR3 is TGTGCCAGCACCCACAGGGACAGGGGAAACGAAAAACTGTTTTTT.

This clone was detected only a few times. The rearrangement links TRBV6-5 to TRBJ1-6, with TRBD1 as a possible D gene (6 bases). V lost 6 bases and J lost 10, with 19 bases in between. The CDR3 sequence is 15 residues long. Germline V gene lookup returns CDR1 MNHEY and CDR2 SVGAGI. CDR3 sequence: CASRPIGGAKSPLHF. CDR3 DNA: TGTGCCAGCAGGCCCATAGGGGGGGCAAAATCACCCCTCCACTTT.

V is TRBV5-5 and J is TRBJ2-7; 9 bases map to TRBD1. From germline, CDR1 is SGHKS and CDR2 YYEKEE (reference sequence). The CDR3 runs to 14 residues. The ends lost 4 bases at V and 7 bases at J; junction bases unmatched: 9. The CDR3 DNA reads TGTGCCAGCAGCAGGGGGAGCGGGACAGGGGAGCAGTACTTC. It specifies CASSRGSGTGEQYF.

The rearrangement links TRBV5-1 to TRBJ1-1; D is perhaps TRBD1 (5 bases). This CDR3 spans 13 amino acids. V was shortened by 4 bases and J by 0 bases, with 7 bases between the two germline ends. Germline-derived CDR1 and CDR2 are SGHRS and YFSETQ. The CDR3 nucleotides are TGCGCCAGCAGCGCAGGGATGAACACTGAAGCTTTCTTT. Translated, it gives CASSAGMNTEAFF.

This clone appeared once. The chain has TRBV2 and TRBJ1-4, with unresolved D. Trimming stripped 8 bases from V and 10 bases from J, with 14 bases between. The CDR3 extends over 12 amino acids. Germline values: CDR1 SNHLY, CDR2 FYNNEI. The CDR3, as DNA: TGTGCCAGCGGAGGTGTAGTGGGAAAACTGTTTTTT. The encoded protein is CASGGVVGKLFF.

The chain employs TRBV4-1 and TRBJ1-1; D remains unclear. The CDR3 runs 17 residues. V dropped 0 bases and J dropped 0 bases, with 14 bases sitting between them. The germline CDR1 and CDR2 sequences are MGHRA and YSYEKL. CDR3 protein: CASSQDRSTVMNTEAFF. CDR3 coding DNA: TGCGCCAGCAGCCAAGATCGATCCACGGTTATGAACACTGAAGCTTTCTTT.

The genes are TRBV7-9 and TRBJ2-2; weak D call: TRBD2 (5 bases). The CDR3 consists of 15 residues. V lost 1 base to trimming and J lost 5 bases, with 11 bases between them. Germline lookup yields CDR1 SEHNR and CDR2 FQNEAQ (reference sequence). CDR3 DNA: TGTGCCAGCAGCTTAGTAATTTCGGGGACCGGGGAGCTGTTTTTT. This translates into CASSLVISGTGELFF.

The CDR3 sequence: CATSGGDRRETTEAFF. CDR3 bases: TGTGCCACCAGTGGGGGGGACAGGCGGGAGACCACTGAAGCTTTCTTT. The chain combines TRBV24-1 with TRBJ1-1, with 8 bases matching TRBD1. The germline CDR1 and CDR2 sequences are KGHDR and SFDVKD. After removal of 5 bases from V and 4 bases from J, the junction contained 11 bases not matched to a gene. This CDR3 is 16 amino acids long.

The V gene is TRBV18, the J gene TRBJ1-5; the match to TRBD1 covers 7 bases. Germline CDR1 is KGHSH and CDR2 is LQKENI. With 3 bases clipped from V and 5 bases from J, the junction kept 7 bases outside the gene matches. The CDR3 consists of 15 residues. CDR3: CASSPMAGGYQPQHF. CDR3 coding DNA: TGTGCCAGCTCACCTATGGCAGGGGGTTATCAGCCCCAGCATTTT.

The chain carries TRBV6-5 and TRBJ2-7, with 7 bases lining up with TRBD1. The V gene end was trimmed by 2 bases and the J gene end by 7 bases; junction bases not matched to a gene: 11. Germline V gives CDR1 MNHEY, CDR2 SVGAGI. The CDR3 is 15 amino acids. CDR3 sequence (DNA): TGTGCCAGCAGTTACCGGGACAGCATAGTGGGGGAGCAGTACTTC. Protein sequence: CASSYRDSIVGEQYF.

The chain combines TRBV18 with TRBJ1-1; 7 positions agree with TRBD1. J lost 8 bases, V lost 8 bases, and 14 bases had no gene match. The germline V gene encodes CDR1 KGHSH and CDR2 LQKENI. The CDR3 has 14 residues. This chain's CDR3 is CASRQGPARTEAFF. The CDR3 coding sequence is TGTGCCAGCCGACAGGGCCCCGCCAGGACGGAAGCTTTCTTT.

This clone was counted between two and nine times. V is TRBV28 and J is TRBJ2-5, with TRBD2 matching 7 bases. With 2 bases clipped from V and 9 bases from J, the junction kept 3 bases outside the gene matches. Germline-derived CDR1 and CDR2 are MDHEN and SYDVKM. This CDR3 is built from 12 residues. CDR3 sequence (DNA): TGTGCCAGCAGTTTAGACCGGGAGGCCCAGTACTTC. Translation: CASSLDREAQYF.